The entry that follows covers one T cell receptor beta chain sequence. Its antigen is not yet known. No base-level quality is on record; no much larger clone is a single base apart. The sample originates from a study of shared clonotypes between healthy human individuals (dated by TCRdb to the early 2020s). About the full investigation: Two women and three men aged 18 to 49 years were included in the cohort. For each donor, CD4 naive and CD4 memory were each given three plates, CD8 naive was given two plates, and CD8 memory was given one plate. To estimate repertoire size and how much clonotype sharing occurs between individuals, the study deeply sequenced the blood TCR repertoires of five or six healthy adults. To increase sequencing depth and limit assay-specific biases, different laboratories used diverse techniques to prepare libraries and sequence TCR repertoires. Each donor's leukapheresis produced roughly between roughly 0.85 and 9 billion PBMCs. Overall study results and their limits: Because the study included only a small number of donors, the genetic and exposure-history diversity represented was limited. About 5% of naive CD4, approximately 3.7% of naive CD8, approximately 2.2% of memory CD4, and around 0.4% of memory CD8 clonotypes were shared across a few donors. Compared with non-shared clonotypes, the clonotypes found in all four sorted-subset donors had higher generation probabilities. Rarefaction of sorted-subset datasets indicated incomplete sequencing despite the large sequencing depth. Based on pairwise subsampling, the degree of clonotype sharing among donors was expected to be affected by sequencing depth. Sampling was restricted to blood, and TCR repertoires in tissue are likely to differ from TCR repertoires in blood. Estimated clonotype richness was generally larger for naive than for memory subsets.

CD8 naive samples were obtained by positive selection for CCR7 among CD45RO-negative cells, yielding a CD45RA+CCR7+ population from which TemRA cells were excluded. The donors were healthy, HIV-negative adults with no recently reported acute infections or vaccinations. Every donor was a Caucasian adult living in Nashville, Tennessee, USA. Blood was collected by leukapheresis, and PBMCs were isolated by Ficoll-Histopaque density gradient centrifugation and then cryopreserved in liquid nitrogen vapor phase. Analytical flow cytometry was used to check the purity and quantity of each magnetically sorted T cell population. From each sorted fraction, genomic DNA was isolated and quantified by UV absorbance on a Nanodrop 2000c. Taken from the germline V gene, the CDR1 and CDR2 loops are MNHNS and SASEGT. The CDR3 runs 18 amino acids, cysteine and phenylalanine included. Only the CDR3 part of the read is kept: 54 bases, read in frame from the first base. A distance of 23 bases separates the germline ends of V and J, which lose 3 bases and 2 bases respectively.

Using the deep immunoSEQ assay, multiplex PCR amplified TCR CDR3 regions from genomic DNA. Extracted genomic DNA from each cell subset was spread evenly across all wells of several immunoSEQ 96-well plates, with each plate serving as a replicate. For sorted subsets, around 0.2 ug of genomic DNA, equivalent to about 30,000 T cell genomes, went into each replicate PCR. Purified libraries were quantified with a Qubit 3.0 fluorometer, sized on a Bioanalyzer 2100, and re-quantified with the KAPA Library Quantification kit. Every immunoSEQ 96-well plate was sequenced on a separate single-read 150-cycle Illumina NextSeq 550 flow cell. The authors' pipeline ran thus. Because the immunoSEQ output held only junctional sequences and lacked quality scores, the filtering could not match the filtering applied to full-length reads. To assign V/J genes and CDR3, sequences were annotated using PyIR, a Python wrapper for IgBLAST v1.9, with IMGT germline references. Reads were removed for weak V/J assignments (E-value above 1e-6), missing CDR3, stop codons, out-of-frame junctions, or ambiguous translated residues. V3J clonotypes were defined by identical inferred V gene, J gene, and CDR3 amino acid sequence. The percentage overlap between two repertoires was calculated by dividing the number of shared unique clonotypes by the size of the smaller repertoire. Three approaches were used to assess repertoire richness: RTK rarefaction, the Chao1 estimator, and Recon v2.1 estimates of unobserved clonotypes. For all TCRbeta clonotypes obtained by the gDNA method from a handful of donors, generation probabilities were computed with OLGA. TCRdb stores this immuneACCESS table with in-frame sequences only. Part of the clones is absent; in the studies checked, under half of the shortfall reflects unresolved V genes, and no reason is known for the rest. V, J and clone size derive from that table, while D and trimming were established from the DNA sequence. This sample is represented by about 1,900,000 clones; just under 95% of them were singletons. The ten largest clonotypes hold roughly 1% of the sample.

The sequencing input was naive CD8+ T cells sorted from blood. The cell subset or site label, as the study defines it: CD45RA+CCR7+. Rearrangement joined TRBV6-1 to TRBJ2-7; tentative D gene TRBD1, with 6 bases matching. The clonotype was recovered from a man aged 18 to 30 in good health. The CDR3 region has the sequence CASSEINRVTFPAYEQYF. The DNA sequence is given as TGTGCCAGCAGTGAGATCAACAGGGTAACCTTTCCGGCCTACGAGCAGTACTTC.